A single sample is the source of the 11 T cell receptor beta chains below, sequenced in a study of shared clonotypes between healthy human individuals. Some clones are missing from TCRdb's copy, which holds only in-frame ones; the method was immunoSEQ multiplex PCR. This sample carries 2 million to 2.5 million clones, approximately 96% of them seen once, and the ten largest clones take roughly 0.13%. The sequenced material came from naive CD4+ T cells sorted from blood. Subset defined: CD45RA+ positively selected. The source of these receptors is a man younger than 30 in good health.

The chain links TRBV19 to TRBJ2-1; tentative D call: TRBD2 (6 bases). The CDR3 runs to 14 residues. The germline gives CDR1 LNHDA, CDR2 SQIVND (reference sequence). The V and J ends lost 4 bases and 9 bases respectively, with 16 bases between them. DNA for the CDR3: TGTGCCAGTAGTAAGGGACTTGCTTCGGCTGAGCAGTTCTTC. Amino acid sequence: CASSKGLASAEQFF.

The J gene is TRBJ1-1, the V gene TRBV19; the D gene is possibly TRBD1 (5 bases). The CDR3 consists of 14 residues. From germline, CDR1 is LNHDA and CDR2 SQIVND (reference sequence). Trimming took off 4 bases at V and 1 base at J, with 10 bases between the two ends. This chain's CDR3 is CASSTSGTNTEAFF. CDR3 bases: TGTGCCAGTAGTACTTCAGGGACGAACACTGAAGCTTTCTTT. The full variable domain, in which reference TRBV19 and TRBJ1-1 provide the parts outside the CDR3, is DGGITQSPKYLFRKEGQNVTLSCEQNLNHDAMYWYRQDPGQGLRLIYYSQIVNDFQKGDIAEGYSVSREKKESFPLTVTSAQKNPTAFYLCASSTSGTNTEAFFGQGTRLTVV.

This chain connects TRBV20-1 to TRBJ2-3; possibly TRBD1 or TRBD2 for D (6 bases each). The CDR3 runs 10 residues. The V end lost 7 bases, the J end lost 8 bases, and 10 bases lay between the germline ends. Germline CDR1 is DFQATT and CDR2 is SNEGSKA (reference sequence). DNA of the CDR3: TGCAGTGTGGAGGGGGTTACGCAGTATTTT. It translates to CSVEGVTQYF.

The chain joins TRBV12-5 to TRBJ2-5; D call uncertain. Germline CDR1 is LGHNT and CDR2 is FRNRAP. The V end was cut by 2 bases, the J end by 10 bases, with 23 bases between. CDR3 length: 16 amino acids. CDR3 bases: TGTGCTAGTGGTTTGTCCTCCTCGGACCCATCAAGTGACCAGTACTTC. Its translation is CASGLSSSDPSSDQYF.

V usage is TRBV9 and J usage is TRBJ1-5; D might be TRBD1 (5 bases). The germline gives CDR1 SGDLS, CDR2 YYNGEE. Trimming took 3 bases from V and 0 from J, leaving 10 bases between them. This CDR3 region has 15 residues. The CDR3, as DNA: TGTGCCAGCAGCGCCGCTGGGGGTAGCAATCAGCCCCAGCATTTT. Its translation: CASSAAGGSNQPQHF.

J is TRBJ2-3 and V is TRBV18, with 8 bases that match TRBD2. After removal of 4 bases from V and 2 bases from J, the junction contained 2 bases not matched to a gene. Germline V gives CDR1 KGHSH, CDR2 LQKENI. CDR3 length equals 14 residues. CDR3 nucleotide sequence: TGTGCCAGCTCACAACTAGCGGACACAGATACGCAGTATTTT. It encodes CASSQLADTDTQYF. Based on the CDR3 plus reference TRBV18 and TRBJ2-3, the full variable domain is NAGVMQNPRHLVRRRGQEARLRCSPMKGHSHVYWYRQLPEEGLKFMVYLQKENIIDESGMPKERFSAEFPKEGPSILRIQQVVRGDSAAYFCASSQLADTDTQYFGPGTRLTVL.

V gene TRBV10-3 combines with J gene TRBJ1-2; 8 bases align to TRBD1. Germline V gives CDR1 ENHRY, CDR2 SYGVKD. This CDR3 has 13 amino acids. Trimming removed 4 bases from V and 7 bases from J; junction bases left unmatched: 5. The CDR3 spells CAISAPTGAGYTF. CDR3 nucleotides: TGTGCCATCAGTGCACCGACAGGGGCTGGCTACACCTTC.

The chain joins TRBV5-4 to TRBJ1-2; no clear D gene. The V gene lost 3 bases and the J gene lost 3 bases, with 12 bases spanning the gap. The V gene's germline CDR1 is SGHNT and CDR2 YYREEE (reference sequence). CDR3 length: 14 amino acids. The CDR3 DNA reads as TGTGCCAGCAGCTACGACCCCAACTACTATGGCTACACCTTC. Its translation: CASSYDPNYYGYTF.

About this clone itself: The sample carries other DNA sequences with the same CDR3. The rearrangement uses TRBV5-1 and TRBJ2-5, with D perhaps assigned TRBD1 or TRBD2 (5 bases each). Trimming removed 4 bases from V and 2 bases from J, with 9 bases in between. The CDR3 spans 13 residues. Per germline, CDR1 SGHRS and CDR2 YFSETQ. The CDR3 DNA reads TGCGCCAGCAGCCGGGACGGACAAGAGACCCAGTACTTC. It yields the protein CASSRDGQETQYF. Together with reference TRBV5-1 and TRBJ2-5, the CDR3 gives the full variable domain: KAGVTQTPRYLIKTRGQQVTLSCSPISGHRSVSWYQQTPGQGLQFLFEYFSETQRNKGNFPGRFSGRQFSNSRSEMNVSTLELGDSALYLCASSRDGQETQYFGPGTRLLVL.

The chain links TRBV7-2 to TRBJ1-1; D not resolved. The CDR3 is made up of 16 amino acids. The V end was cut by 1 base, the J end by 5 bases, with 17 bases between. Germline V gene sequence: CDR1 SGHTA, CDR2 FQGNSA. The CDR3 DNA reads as TGTGCCAGCAGCTTAGGTCCAGCCCACCCCAGAACTGAAGCTTTCTTT. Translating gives CASSLGPAHPRTEAFF. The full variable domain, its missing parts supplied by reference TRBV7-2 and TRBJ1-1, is GAGVSQSPSNKVTEKGKDVELRCDPISGHTALYWYRQSLGQGLEFLIYFQGNSAPDKSGLPSDRFSAERTGGSVSTLTIQRTQQEDSAVYLCASSLGPAHPRTEAFFGQGTRLTVV.

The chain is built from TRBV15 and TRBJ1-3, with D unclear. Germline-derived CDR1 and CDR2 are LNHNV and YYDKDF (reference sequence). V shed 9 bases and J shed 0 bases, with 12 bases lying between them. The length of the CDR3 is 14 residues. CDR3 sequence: CATGIGGSGNTIYF. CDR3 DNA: TGTGCCACAGGTATAGGAGGCTCTGGAAACACCATATATTTT.